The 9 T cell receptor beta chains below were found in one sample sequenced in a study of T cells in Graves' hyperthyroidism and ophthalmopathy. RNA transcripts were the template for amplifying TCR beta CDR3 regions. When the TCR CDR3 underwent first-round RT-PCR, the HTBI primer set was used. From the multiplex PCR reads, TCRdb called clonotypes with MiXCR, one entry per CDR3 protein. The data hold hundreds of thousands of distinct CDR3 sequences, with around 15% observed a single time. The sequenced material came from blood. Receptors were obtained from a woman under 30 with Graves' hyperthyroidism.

The CDR3 DNA sequence: TGCGCCAGCAGCCGCGGGAGGGAGCAGTTCTTC. Protein: CASSRGREQFF. This sequence joins TRBV4-1 and TRBJ2-1; 8 bases match TRBD2. The germline gives CDR1 MGHRA, CDR2 YSYEKL. The CDR3 spans 11 residues. Trimming took 4 bases from V and 10 from J; bases not matched to a gene: 0.

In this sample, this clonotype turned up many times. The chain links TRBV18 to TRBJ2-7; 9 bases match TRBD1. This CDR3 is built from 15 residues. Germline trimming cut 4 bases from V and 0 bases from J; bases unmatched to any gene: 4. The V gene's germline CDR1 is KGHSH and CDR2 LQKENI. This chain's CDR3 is CASSHTGGLSYEQYF. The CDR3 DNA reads TGTGCCAGCTCACACACAGGGGGCCTCTCCTACGAGCAGTACTTC.

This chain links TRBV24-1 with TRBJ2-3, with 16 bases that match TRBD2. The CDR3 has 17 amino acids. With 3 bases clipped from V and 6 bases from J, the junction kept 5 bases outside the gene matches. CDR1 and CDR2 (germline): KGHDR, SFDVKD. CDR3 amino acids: CATSDPGTSGRADTQYF. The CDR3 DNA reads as TGTGCCACCAGTGATCCCGGGACTAGCGGGAGGGCTGATACGCAGTATTTT.

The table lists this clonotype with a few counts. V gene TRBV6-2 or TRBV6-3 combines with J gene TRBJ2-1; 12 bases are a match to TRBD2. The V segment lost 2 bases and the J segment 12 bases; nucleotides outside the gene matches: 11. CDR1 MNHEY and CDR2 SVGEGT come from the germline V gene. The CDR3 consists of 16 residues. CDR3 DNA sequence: TGTGCCAGCAGTTACACTAGCGGGAGGAAAAAAGGGGGGCAGTTCTTC. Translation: CASSYTSGRKKGGQFF.

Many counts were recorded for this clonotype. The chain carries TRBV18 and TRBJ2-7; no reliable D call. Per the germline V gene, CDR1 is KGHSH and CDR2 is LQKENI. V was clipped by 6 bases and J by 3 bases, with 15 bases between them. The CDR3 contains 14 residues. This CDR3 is CASSHALDDYEQYF. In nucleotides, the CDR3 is TGTGCCAGCTCCCATGCTCTAGACGACTACGAGCAGTACTTC.

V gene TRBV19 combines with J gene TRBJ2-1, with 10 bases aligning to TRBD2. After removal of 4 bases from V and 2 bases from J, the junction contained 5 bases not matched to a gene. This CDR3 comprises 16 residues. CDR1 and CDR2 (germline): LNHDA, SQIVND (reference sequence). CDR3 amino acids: CASSRTSGTTYNEQFF. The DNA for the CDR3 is TGTGCCAGTAGTAGAACTAGCGGGACAACCTACAATGAGCAGTTCTTC.

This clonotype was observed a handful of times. The CDR3 sequence is CASSPDSGTEAFF. The CDR3 region has the DNA TGCGCCAGCAGCCCGGACAGCGGAACTGAAGCTTTCTTT. This chain uses TRBV4-1 with TRBJ1-1; a weak D match, TRBD1 (6 bases). Trimming pared 4 bases from V and 5 bases from J, leaving 11 bases between. The germline V gene has CDR1 MGHRA and CDR2 YSYEKL. The CDR3 runs to 13 residues.

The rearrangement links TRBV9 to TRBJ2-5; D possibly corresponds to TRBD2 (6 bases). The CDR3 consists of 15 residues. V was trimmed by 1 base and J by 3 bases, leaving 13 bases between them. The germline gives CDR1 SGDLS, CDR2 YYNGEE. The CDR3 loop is CASSVYVSGKETQYF. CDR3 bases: TGTGCCAGCAGCGTATATGTTAGCGGCAAAGAGACCCAGTACTTC.

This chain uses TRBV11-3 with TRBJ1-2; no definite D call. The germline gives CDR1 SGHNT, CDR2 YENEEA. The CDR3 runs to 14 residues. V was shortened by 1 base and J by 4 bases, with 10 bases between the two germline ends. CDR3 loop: CASSLGGTIYGYTF. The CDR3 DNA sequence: TGTGCCAGCAGCTTAGGAGGAACGATCTATGGCTACACCTTC.